This T cell receptor (beta chain) was sequenced for a study of blood T cell repertoires in COVID-19. Turning to the study itself: The samples span acute and convalescent COVID-19 from the United States, Italy and Spain. T cells, B-cell-depleted T cells, or PBMCs provided the cDNA or gDNA that served as material.

Authors' processing steps: Reference gene primer amplification gave estimated nucleated cell counts. The method was immunoSEQ multiplex PCR; TCRdb's version includes in-frame clones alone and lacks a portion of them. V and J calls and clone size are as listed in that table; D and trimming were resolved from the DNA. The repertoire has approximately 140,000 clones, approximately 90% of them found once; the top ten carry less than 4.5%. The CDR3 extends over 14 amino acids. The germline V gene encodes CDR1 LNHDA and CDR2 SQIVND (reference sequence). Unmatched junction bases numbered 6, after V lost 9 bases and J lost 0 bases.

The sequenced material came from peripheral blood. The chain joins TRBV19 to TRBJ1-1; 8 bases map to TRBD1. The source of this sequence is a woman aged 60 to 75 with active or convalescent COVID-19. The chain's CDR3 is CASTWTGLNTEAFF. DNA of the CDR3: TGTGCCAGCACCTGGACAGGGCTGAACACTGAAGCTTTCTTT.